What follows are 11 T cell receptor beta chains derived from one specimen sequenced in a study of blood T cell repertoires in COVID-19. The repertoire was sequenced with immunoSEQ multiplex PCR; TCRdb's copy has only in-frame clones and lacks some. The repertoire has roughly 190,000 clones, roughly nine tenths of them found once; the top ten carry over 9.5%. Sequencing used peripheral blood. Receptors were obtained from a woman aged 55-69 years with COVID-19, enrolled during active disease.

CDR3 amino acids: CATSDLALGEQFF. CDR3 DNA: TGTGCCACCAGTGACCTCGCCCTCGGTGAGCAGTTCTTC. The chain has TRBV24-1 and TRBJ2-1; no firm D call. Germline lookup yields CDR1 KGHDR and CDR2 SFDVKD. V lost 4 bases and J 9 bases, leaving 12 bases between the germline ends. This CDR3 has 13 residues.

The chain has TRBV9 and TRBJ2-7, with 10 bases fitting TRBD2. V was clipped by 0 bases and J by 4 bases; unmatched bases: 7. Germline V gene lookup returns CDR1 SGDLS and CDR2 YYNGEE. CDR3 length equals 16 residues. CDR3 coding DNA: TGTGCCAGCAGCGTAGCGGCTAGCGGGAGTCTATACGAGCAGTACTTC. Its protein product is CASSVAASGSLYEQYF.

The chain carries TRBV7-2 and TRBJ2-1, with 8 bases that match TRBD2. Germline CDR1 reads SGHTA; CDR2 reads FQGNSA. The CDR3 runs to 17 residues. The ends lost 0 bases at V and 9 bases at J; junction bases unmatched: 13. This CDR3 is CASSLAGTRDTIGEQFF. In DNA, the CDR3 is TGTGCCAGCAGCTTAGCGGGGACTAGGGATACGATCGGTGAGCAGTTCTTC.

This rearrangement joins TRBV24-1 to TRBJ2-2; D might be TRBD2 (6 bases). V was trimmed by 3 bases and J by 7 bases, leaving 14 bases between them. Germline loops: CDR1 KGHDR, CDR2 SFDVKD. CDR3 length equals 15 residues. The CDR3 DNA follows: TGTGCCACCAGTGATCGGAGGGTTTCCATCGGGGAGCTGTTTTTT. Encoded protein: CATSDRRVSIGELFF.

The chain has TRBV5-8 and TRBJ1-5; 8 bases align to TRBD1. The germline V gene encodes CDR1 SGHTS and CDR2 YDEGEE. Trimming at V came to 3 bases and at J to 0 bases, leaving 8 bases not matched to a gene. There are 17 residues in the CDR3. CDR3 sequence (DNA): TGTGCCAGCAGCTCTACAGGGGGGGCTCATAGCAATCAGCCCCAGCATTTT. Translating gives CASSSTGGAHSNQPQHF.

The chain carries TRBV11-2 and TRBJ2-7; TRBD2 aligns across 7 bases. J lost 0 bases, V lost 6 bases, and 5 bases had no gene match. This CDR3 is 14 amino acids long. The germline CDR1 and CDR2 sequences are SGHAT and FQNNGV. The chain's CDR3 is CASRKTSSSYEQYF. CDR3 nucleotide sequence: TGTGCCAGCAGAAAGACTAGCTCCTCCTACGAGCAGTACTTC.

This chain connects TRBV27 to TRBJ2-7; D possibly corresponds to TRBD1 (5 bases). There are 15 residues in the CDR3. Germline-derived CDR1 and CDR2 are MNHEY and SMNVEV (reference sequence). Trimming cost V 3 bases and J 2 bases, with 14 bases left between them. In nucleotides, the CDR3 is TGTGCCAGCAGTTTTGTTGGGGCCCTCGCCTACGAGCAGTACTTC. Its protein is CASSFVGALAYEQYF.

This clone was counted only a few times. V usage is TRBV3-1 (or the pseudogene TRBV3-2) and J usage is TRBJ2-7, with D unresolved. V shed 0 bases and J shed 4 bases, with 7 bases lying between them. The CDR3 has 13 amino acids. CDR1 is LGHDT, CDR2 YNNKEL, per germline (reference sequence). In DNA form, the CDR3 reads TGTGCCAGCAGCCAAGACCCCGGGTACGAGCAGTACTTC. Its protein product is CASSQDPGYEQYF.

The CDR3 loop is CASSLVLAGVGTDTQYF. The CDR3 DNA follows: TGTGCCAGCAGTTTAGTACTAGCGGGAGTTGGCACAGATACGCAGTATTTT. This chain joins TRBV27 and TRBJ2-3; 11 bases agree with TRBD2. This CDR3 region has 17 residues. Losses at the gene ends were 2 bases for V and 1 base for J; bases not matched to a gene: 5. Germline V gives CDR1 MNHEY, CDR2 SMNVEV (reference sequence).

The gene calls are TRBV20-1 and TRBJ1-2, with unresolved D. Germline CDR1 reads DFQATT; CDR2 reads SNEGSKA (reference sequence). V gave up 3 bases and J gave up 8 bases, with 10 bases separating them. This CDR3 is 11 amino acids long. CDR3 DNA: TGCAGTGCTAGGATTGGGAGGGGCTACACCTTC. Amino acid sequence: CSARIGRGYTF.

The gene calls are TRBV5-1 and TRBJ2-2; 7 bases are a match to TRBD2. V was pared by 2 bases and J by 7 bases, with 8 bases of the junction left unmatched. The CDR3 covers 15 residues. Germline V CDR1 and CDR2: SGHRS, YFSETQ. The CDR3 loop is CASSLAGSRGGELFF. The DNA for the CDR3 is TGCGCCAGCAGCTTAGCGGGAAGTAGAGGCGGGGAGCTGTTTTTT.